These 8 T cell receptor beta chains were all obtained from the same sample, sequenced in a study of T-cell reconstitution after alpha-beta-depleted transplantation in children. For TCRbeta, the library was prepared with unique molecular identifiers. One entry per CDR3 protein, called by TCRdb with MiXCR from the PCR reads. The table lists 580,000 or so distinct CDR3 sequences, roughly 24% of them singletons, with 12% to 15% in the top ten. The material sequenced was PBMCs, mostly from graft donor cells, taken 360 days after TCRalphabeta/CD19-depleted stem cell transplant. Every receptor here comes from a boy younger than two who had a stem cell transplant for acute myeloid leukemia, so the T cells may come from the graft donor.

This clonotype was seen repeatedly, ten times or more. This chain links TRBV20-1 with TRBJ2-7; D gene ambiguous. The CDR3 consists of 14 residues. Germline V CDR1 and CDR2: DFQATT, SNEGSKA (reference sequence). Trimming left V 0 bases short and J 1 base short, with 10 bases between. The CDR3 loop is CSARDWARSYEQYF. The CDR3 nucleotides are TGCAGTGCTAGAGATTGGGCCAGGTCCTACGAGCAGTACTTC.

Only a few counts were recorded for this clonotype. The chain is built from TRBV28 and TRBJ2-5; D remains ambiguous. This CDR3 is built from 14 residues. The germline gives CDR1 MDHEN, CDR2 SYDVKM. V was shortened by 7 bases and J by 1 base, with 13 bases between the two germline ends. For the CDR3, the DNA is TGTGCCAGCACCCGTCAGGCACCCCAAGAGACCCAGTACTTC. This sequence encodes CASTRQAPQETQYF.

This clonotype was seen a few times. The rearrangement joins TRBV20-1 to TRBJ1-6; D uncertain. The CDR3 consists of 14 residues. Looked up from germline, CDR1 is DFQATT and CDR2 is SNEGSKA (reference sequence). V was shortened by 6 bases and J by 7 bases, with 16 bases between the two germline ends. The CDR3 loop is CSAPSGIQNSPLHF. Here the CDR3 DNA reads TGCAGTGCCCCCTCCGGGATCCAAAATTCACCCCTCCACTTT.

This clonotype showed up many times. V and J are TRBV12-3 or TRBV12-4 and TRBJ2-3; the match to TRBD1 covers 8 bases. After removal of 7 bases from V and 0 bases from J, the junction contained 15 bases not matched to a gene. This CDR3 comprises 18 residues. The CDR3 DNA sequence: TGTGCCAGCACCTCGGGGCTCGGACAGGGAACTAGCACAGATACGCAGTATTTT. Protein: CASTSGLGQGTSTDTQYF.

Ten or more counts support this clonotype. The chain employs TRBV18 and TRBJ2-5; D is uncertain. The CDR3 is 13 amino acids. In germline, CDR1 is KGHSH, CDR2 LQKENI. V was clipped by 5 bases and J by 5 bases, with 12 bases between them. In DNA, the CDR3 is TGTGCCAGCTCATCGACCCACTCGGAGACCCAGTACTTC. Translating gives CASSSTHSETQYF.

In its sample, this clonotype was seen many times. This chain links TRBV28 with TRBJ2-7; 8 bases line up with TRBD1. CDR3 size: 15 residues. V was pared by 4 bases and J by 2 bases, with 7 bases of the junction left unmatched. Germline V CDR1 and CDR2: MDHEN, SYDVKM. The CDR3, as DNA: TGTGCCAGCAGTTCAGGGGGCGAAGTCCCCTACGAGCAGTACGTC. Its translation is CASSSGGEVPYEQYV.

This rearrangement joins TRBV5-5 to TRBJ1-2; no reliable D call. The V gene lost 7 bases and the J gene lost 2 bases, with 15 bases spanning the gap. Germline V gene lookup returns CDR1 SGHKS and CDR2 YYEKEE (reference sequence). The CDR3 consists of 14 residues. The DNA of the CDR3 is TGTGCCAGCGGGCCCACCCACCGGAACTATGGCTACACCTTC. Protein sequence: CASGPTHRNYGYTF.

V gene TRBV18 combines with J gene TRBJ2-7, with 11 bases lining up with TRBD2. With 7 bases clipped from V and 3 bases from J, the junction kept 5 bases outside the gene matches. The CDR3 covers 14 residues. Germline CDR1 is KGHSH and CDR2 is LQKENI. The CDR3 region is CASWGGTSGYEQYF. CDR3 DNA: TGTGCCAGCTGGGGGGGGACTAGCGGCTACGAGCAGTACTTC.